One and the same sample provided the 23 T cell receptor beta chains below, sequenced in a study of T cell responses to AZD1222 COVID-19 vaccine. The assay was immunoSEQ multiplex PCR, and TCRdb's table has in-frame clones only and misses some. The repertoire consists of 80,000 to 100,000 clones, with around 90% occurring once and the leading ten covering roughly 5.2%. Sequenced here: peripheral blood, sampled 28 days after the second AZD1222 dose. These receptors came from an adult who received the AZD1222 COVID-19 vaccine.

The chain employs TRBV18 and TRBJ2-1; TRBD2 aligns across 15 bases. The J segment lost 6 bases and the V segment lost 6 bases, leaving 6 bases of the junction unmatched. Germline values: CDR1 KGHSH, CDR2 LQKENI. The CDR3 is 16 amino acids. CDR3 protein: CASSPRTSGGANEQFF. The DNA for the CDR3 is TGTGCCAGCTCCCCCCGGACTAGCGGGGGGGCCAATGAGCAGTTCTTC.

CDR3 sequence: CASSLLGTGNEKLFF. Here the CDR3 DNA reads TGTGCCAGCAGCTTATTAGGGACAGGGAATGAAAAACTGTTTTTT. The chain recombines TRBV7-2 with TRBJ1-4, with 9 bases that match TRBD1. V lost 2 bases to trimming and J lost 5 bases; unmatched junction nucleotides: 3. The germline V gene encodes CDR1 SGHTA and CDR2 FQGNSA. The CDR3 extends over 15 amino acids.

V gene TRBV24-1 combines with J gene TRBJ2-7; D uncertain. Trimming took off 2 bases at V and 2 bases at J, with 12 bases between the two ends. Germline CDR1 and CDR2: KGHDR and SFDVKD. The CDR3 extends over 15 amino acids. CDR3 sequence reads: CATSDSELAPYEQYF. For the CDR3, the DNA is TGTGCCACCAGTGATTCGGAGCTTGCCCCCTACGAGCAGTACTTC.

This chain connects TRBV7-9 to TRBJ2-3; 9 nucleotides align to TRBD2. Looked up from germline, CDR1 is SEHNR and CDR2 is FQNEAQ (reference sequence). This CDR3 has 16 amino acids. The V and J ends lost 5 bases and 3 bases, in that order; junction bases with no gene match: 9. CDR3 region: CASSPTTGLATDTQYF. In DNA form, the CDR3 reads TGTGCCAGCAGCCCCACGACGGGACTAGCAACAGATACGCAGTATTTT.

The chain joins TRBV6-6 to TRBJ2-3; TRBD2 matches at 8 bases. The CDR3 sequence is 14 residues long. Looked up from germline, CDR1 is MNHNY and CDR2 is SVGAGI (reference sequence). Trimming cost V 6 bases and J 4 bases; bases outside gene matches: 6. CDR3 residues: CASRTTSAADTQYF. In DNA, the CDR3 is TGTGCCAGCAGGACGACTAGCGCCGCAGATACGCAGTATTTT.

CDR3 nucleotide sequence: TGTGCCAGCAGTTACAGCGGGAGGAACACTGAAGCTTTCTTT. It codes for CASSYSGRNTEAFF. The chain uses TRBV6-5 and TRBJ1-1, with unresolved D. V was pared by 2 bases and J by 1 base, with 8 bases between. The CDR3 consists of 14 residues. Germline V gene lookup returns CDR1 MNHEY and CDR2 SVGAGI.

The chain recombines TRBV5-1 with TRBJ1-2; D might be TRBD1 (6 bases). The CDR3 covers 15 residues. V lost 3 bases, J lost 0 bases, and 12 bases lay in between. Per the germline V gene, CDR1 is SGHRS and CDR2 is YFSETQ. The CDR3, as DNA: TGCGCCAGCAGCTCGGGACAAATTGCTAACTATGGCTACACCTTC. It specifies CASSSGQIANYGYTF.

The chain couples TRBV7-9 to TRBJ1-6; D may be TRBD1 (5 bases). Per germline, CDR1 SEHNR and CDR2 FQNEAQ (reference sequence). The V and J ends lost 5 bases and 7 bases respectively, with 9 bases between them. This CDR3 has 13 residues. CDR3 amino acids: CASSPPGNSPLHF. The CDR3 DNA is TGTGCCAGCAGCCCCCCAGGGAATTCACCCCTCCACTTT.

This clone was detected only once. V and J are TRBV4-1 and TRBJ1-1, with D perhaps matching TRBD1 (6 bases). Germline V gene sequence: CDR1 MGHRA, CDR2 YSYEKL. The CDR3 spans 18 residues. The V end was cut by 2 bases, the J end by 7 bases, with 26 bases between. The CDR3 region has the DNA TGCGCCAGCAGCCAAACTGGAGGGGGGAAGGGACGAAGGTTTGAAGCTTTCTTT. Its translation is CASSQTGGGKGRRFEAFF.

This chain links TRBV3-1 (or the pseudogene TRBV3-2) with TRBJ1-1; D not resolved. The CDR3 spans 15 residues. Per the germline V gene, CDR1 is LGHDT and CDR2 is YNNKEL (reference sequence). Trimming stripped 0 bases from V and 6 bases from J, with 14 bases between. The CDR3 DNA follows: TGTGCCAGCAGCCAAGATCTGCTCCAAAGGGCTGAAGCTTTCTTT. It yields the protein CASSQDLLQRAEAFF.

The rearrangement joins TRBV11-2 to TRBJ1-2; D perhaps matches TRBD1 (5 bases). The germline V and J ends were trimmed by 5 bases and 9 bases, with 16 bases remaining between them. The germline gives CDR1 SGHAT, CDR2 FQNNGV. The CDR3 consists of 13 residues. In DNA, the CDR3 is TGTGCCAGCAGCCCAGACAGAATCGATCGCTACACCTTC. Amino acid sequence: CASSPDRIDRYTF.

The rearrangement joins TRBV19 to TRBJ1-5; D uncertain. The germline gives CDR1 LNHDA, CDR2 SQIVND (reference sequence). The V end was cut by 6 bases, the J end by 2 bases, with 14 bases between. This CDR3 is 15 amino acids long. CDR3 in DNA: TGTGCCAGTAGGGAAAGCCTCGGAGGCAATCAGCCCCAGCATTTT. Translation gives CASRESLGGNQPQHF.

This rearrangement joins TRBV7-3 to TRBJ2-1; D is undetermined. Trimming took off 2 bases at V and 2 bases at J, with 10 bases between the two ends. The CDR3 runs 15 residues. The germline V gene has CDR1 SGHTA and CDR2 FQGTGA. The CDR3 DNA sequence: TGTGCCAGCAGCTTAGACGATCGGCCCTACAATGAGCAGTTCTTC. Translated, it gives CASSLDDRPYNEQFF.

The gene calls are TRBV15 and TRBJ1-2, with TRBD1 matching over 7 bases. The trim removed 2 bases at V and 7 bases at J, leaving 10 bases unmatched. The CDR3 loop spans 15 amino acids. CDR1 is LNHNV and CDR2 is YYDKDF in the germline V gene (reference sequence). The CDR3 reads CATSRPRGEGSGYTF. The DNA of the CDR3 is TGTGCCACCAGCAGACCCAGGGGGGAGGGCTCTGGCTACACCTTC. The complete variable domain, with remaining parts taken from reference TRBV15 and TRBJ1-2, reads DAMVIQNPRYQVTQFGKPVTLSCSQTLNHNVMYWYQQKSSQAPKLLFHYYDKDFNNEADTPDNFQSRRPNTSFCFLDIRSPGLGDTAMYLCATSRPRGEGSGYTFGSGTRLTVV.

Written as DNA, the CDR3 is TGCGCCAGCAGCCAGACCCCCCAGTCGGGGATCTACGAGCAGTACTTC. The encoded protein is CASSQTPQSGIYEQYF. V is TRBV5-1 and J is TRBJ2-7; D is possibly TRBD2 (5 bases). The CDR3 length is 16 residues. V lost 4 bases, J lost 3 bases, and 20 bases lay in between. Germline-derived CDR1 and CDR2 are SGHRS and YFSETQ.

The CDR3 DNA reads TGTGCCAGCTCACCCACGGTTGGCGCGGCTAGCACAGATACGCAGTATTTT. Translation gives CASSPTVGAASTDTQYF. The V call is TRBV18, the J call TRBJ2-3; no clear D gene. CDR1 is KGHSH, CDR2 LQKENI, per germline. The CDR3 runs to 17 residues. V dropped 3 bases and J dropped 0 bases, with 16 bases sitting between them.

The genes are TRBV5-6 and TRBJ2-3; TRBD2 matches at 11 bases. V shed 0 bases, J shed 7 bases, and the junction held 4 bases outside the gene matches. Germline V lookup: CDR1 SGHDT, CDR2 YYEEEE. There are 15 residues in the CDR3. The DNA for the CDR3 is TGTGCCAGCAGCTTGGGGTCTAGCGGGGGGAATACGCAGTATTTT. Protein sequence: CASSLGSSGGNTQYF.

In DNA, the CDR3 is TGTGCCAGCTCACTCTCCGGGACAGACACCTACACCTTC. It encodes CASSLSGTDTYTF. The chain employs TRBV18 and TRBJ1-2; TRBD1 aligns across 7 bases. Per the germline V gene, CDR1 is KGHSH and CDR2 is LQKENI. Germline trimming cut 4 bases from V and 10 bases from J; bases unmatched to any gene: 9. This CDR3 has 13 amino acids.

The DNA of the CDR3 is TGCGCCAGCAGCAAGCAGGGGGCGAACTATGGCTACACCTTC. This gives the protein CASSKQGANYGYTF. The chain recombines TRBV5-1 with TRBJ1-2; TRBD1 agrees at 8 bases. Germline V gene lookup returns CDR1 SGHRS and CDR2 YFSETQ. The CDR3 runs 14 residues. Trimming removed 4 bases from V and 2 bases from J; junction bases left unmatched: 4.

This CDR3 reads CASSGSLNTEAFF. In nucleotides, the CDR3 is TGCGCCAGCAGTGGGAGCCTGAACACTGAAGCTTTCTTT. This rearrangement joins TRBV10-1 to TRBJ1-1; no reliable D call. The CDR3 spans 13 residues. Trimming took off 4 bases at V and 0 bases at J, with 6 bases between the two ends. From germline, CDR1 is WNHNN and CDR2 SYGVQD (reference sequence).

The V call is TRBV5-5, the J call TRBJ1-5, with TRBD1 matching 7 bases. This CDR3 comprises 15 residues. Germline trimming cut 2 bases from V and 2 bases from J; bases unmatched to any gene: 4. Looked up from germline, CDR1 is SGHKS and CDR2 is YYEKEE (reference sequence). This chain's CDR3 is CASSLPGTGNQPQHF. In DNA form, the CDR3 reads TGTGCCAGCAGCTTACCAGGGACAGGCAATCAGCCCCAGCATTTT.

This clone was seen at least ten times. The genes are TRBV7-8 and TRBJ1-4; 10 bases agree with TRBD1. V lost 5 bases to trimming and J lost 6 bases; unmatched junction nucleotides: 6. The V gene's germline CDR1 is SGHVS and CDR2 FQNEAQ. CDR3 length: 15 amino acids. CDR3 coding DNA: TGTGCCAGCAGCACAGGACAGGGGGGGTATGAAAAACTGTTTTTT. Amino acid sequence: CASSTGQGGYEKLFF.

V is TRBV7-2 and J is TRBJ2-3, with D possibly TRBD1 on 5 matching bases. CDR3 length equals 15 residues. Trimming shortened V by 1 base and J by 4 bases, and 12 bases separated the two germline ends. Germline values: CDR1 SGHTA, CDR2 FQGNSA. The DNA for the CDR3 is TGTGCCAGCAGCTTAGACCAGGGTGGCCCAGATACGCAGTATTTT. It yields the protein CASSLDQGGPDTQYF.